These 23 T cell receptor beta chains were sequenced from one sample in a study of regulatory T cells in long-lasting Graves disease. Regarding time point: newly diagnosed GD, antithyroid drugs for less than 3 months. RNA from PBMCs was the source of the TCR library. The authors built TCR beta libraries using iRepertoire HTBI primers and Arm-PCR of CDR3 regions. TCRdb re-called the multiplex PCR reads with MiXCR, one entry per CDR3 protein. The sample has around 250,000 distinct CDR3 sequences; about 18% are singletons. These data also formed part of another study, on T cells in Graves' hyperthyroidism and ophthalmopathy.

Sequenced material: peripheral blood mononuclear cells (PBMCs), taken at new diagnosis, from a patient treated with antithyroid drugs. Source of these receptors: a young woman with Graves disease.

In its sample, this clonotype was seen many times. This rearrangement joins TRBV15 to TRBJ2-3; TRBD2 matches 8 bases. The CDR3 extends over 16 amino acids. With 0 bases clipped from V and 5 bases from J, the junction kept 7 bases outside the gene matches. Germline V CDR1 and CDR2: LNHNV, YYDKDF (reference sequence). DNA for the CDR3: TGTGCCACCAGCAGAGAGGGTAGCGGGGTAGGAGATACGCAGTATTTT. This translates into CATSREGSGVGDTQYF.

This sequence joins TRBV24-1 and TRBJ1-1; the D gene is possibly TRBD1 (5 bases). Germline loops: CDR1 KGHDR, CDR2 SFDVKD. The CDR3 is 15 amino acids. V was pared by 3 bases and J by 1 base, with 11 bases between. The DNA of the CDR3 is TGTGCCACCAGTGATATGACAGCGAGGAACACTGAAGCTTTCTTT. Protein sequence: CATSDMTARNTEAFF.

CDR3 amino acids: CASSSGQGYGELFF. The CDR3 DNA reads TGTGCCAGCAGTTCGGGACAGGGTTACGGGGAGCTGTTTTTT. The rearrangement uses TRBV27 and TRBJ2-2, with 9 positions matching TRBD1. CDR3 length: 14 amino acids. The V and J ends lost 4 bases and 7 bases, in that order; junction bases with no gene match: 4. The germline CDR1 and CDR2 sequences are MNHEY and SMNVEV (reference sequence).

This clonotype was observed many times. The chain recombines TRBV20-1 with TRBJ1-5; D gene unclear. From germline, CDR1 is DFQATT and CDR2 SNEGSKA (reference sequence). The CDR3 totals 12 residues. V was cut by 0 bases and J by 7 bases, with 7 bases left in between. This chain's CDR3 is CSAREGGQPQHF. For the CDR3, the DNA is TGCAGTGCTAGAGAGGGAGGCCAGCCCCAGCATTTT.

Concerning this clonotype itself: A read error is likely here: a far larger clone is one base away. The CDR3: CASSGRTGAYEQFF. The CDR3 bases are TGTGCCAGCAGCGGTCGGACAGGAGCCTACGAGCAGTTCTTC. The chain recombines TRBV5-5 with TRBJ2-1; 7 bases are a match to TRBD1. CDR1 and CDR2 from the germline V gene are SGHKS and YYEKEE (reference sequence). The ends lost 4 bases at V and 10 bases at J; junction bases unmatched: 11. This CDR3 region has 14 residues.

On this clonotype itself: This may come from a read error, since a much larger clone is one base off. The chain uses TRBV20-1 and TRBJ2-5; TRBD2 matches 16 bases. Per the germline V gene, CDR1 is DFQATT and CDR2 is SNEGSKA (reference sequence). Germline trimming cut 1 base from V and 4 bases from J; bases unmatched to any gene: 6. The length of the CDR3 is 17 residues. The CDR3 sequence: CSARGGTSGGARETQYF. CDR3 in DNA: TGCAGTGCTAGAGGAGGGACTAGCGGGGGGGCCCGAGAGACCCAGTACTTC.

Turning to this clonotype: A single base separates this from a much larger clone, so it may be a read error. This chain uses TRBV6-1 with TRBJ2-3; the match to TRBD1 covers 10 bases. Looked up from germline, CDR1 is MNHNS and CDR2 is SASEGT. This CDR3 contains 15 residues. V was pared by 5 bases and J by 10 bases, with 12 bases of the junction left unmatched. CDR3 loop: CASSRQGASYDAQYF. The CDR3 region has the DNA TGTGCCAGCAGTAGACAGGGGGCGTCTTATGATGCGCAGTATTTT.

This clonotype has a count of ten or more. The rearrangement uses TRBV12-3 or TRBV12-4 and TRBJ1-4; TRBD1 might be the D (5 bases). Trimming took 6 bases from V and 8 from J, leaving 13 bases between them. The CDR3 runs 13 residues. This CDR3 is CASSLGGYEKLFF. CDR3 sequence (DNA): TGTGCCAGCAGCCTCGGGGGGTACGAAAAACTGTTTTTT.

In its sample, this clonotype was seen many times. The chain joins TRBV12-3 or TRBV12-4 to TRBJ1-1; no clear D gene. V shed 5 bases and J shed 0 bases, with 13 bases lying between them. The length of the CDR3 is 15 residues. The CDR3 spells CASSISRRLNTEAFF. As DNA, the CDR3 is TGTGCCAGCAGTATTTCTAGACGGCTGAACACTGAAGCTTTCTTT.

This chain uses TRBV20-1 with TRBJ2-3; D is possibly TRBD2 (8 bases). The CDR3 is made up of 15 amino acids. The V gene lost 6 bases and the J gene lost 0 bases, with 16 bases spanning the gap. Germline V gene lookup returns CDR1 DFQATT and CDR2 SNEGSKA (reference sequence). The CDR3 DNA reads TGCAGTGCCGAGGGGGCTAGCGGGAGCACAGATACGCAGTATTTT. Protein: CSAEGASGSTDTQYF.

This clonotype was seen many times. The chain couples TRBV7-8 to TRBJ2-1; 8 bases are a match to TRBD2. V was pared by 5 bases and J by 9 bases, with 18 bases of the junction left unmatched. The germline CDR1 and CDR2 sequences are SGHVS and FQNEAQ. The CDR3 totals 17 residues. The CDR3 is CASSRPGLVYPGREQFF. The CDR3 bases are TGTGCCAGCAGCCGTCCGGGACTAGTTTATCCGGGGCGTGAGCAGTTCTTC.

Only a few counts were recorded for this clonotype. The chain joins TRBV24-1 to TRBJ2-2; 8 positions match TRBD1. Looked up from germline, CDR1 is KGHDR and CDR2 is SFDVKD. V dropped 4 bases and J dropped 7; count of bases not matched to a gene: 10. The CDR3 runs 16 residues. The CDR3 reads CATSDSTGGNSGELFF. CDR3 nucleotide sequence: TGTGCCACCAGTGACTCCACAGGGGGTAATAGCGGGGAGCTGTTTTTT.

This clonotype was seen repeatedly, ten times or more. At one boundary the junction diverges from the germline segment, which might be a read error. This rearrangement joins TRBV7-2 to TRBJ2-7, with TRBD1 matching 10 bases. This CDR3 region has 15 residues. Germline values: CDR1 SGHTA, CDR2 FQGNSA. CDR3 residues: CASTLGDRGSYEQYF. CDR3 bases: TGTGCCAGCACCTTAGGGGACAGGGGATCCTACGAGCAGTACTTC.

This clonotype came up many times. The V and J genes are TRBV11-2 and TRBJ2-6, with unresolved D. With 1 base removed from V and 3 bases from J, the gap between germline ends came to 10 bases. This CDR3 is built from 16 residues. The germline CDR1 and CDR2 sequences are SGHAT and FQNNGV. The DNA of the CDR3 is TGTGCCAGCAGCTTAGGTTCTCAGATTGGGGCCAACGTCCTGACTTTC. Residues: CASSLGSQIGANVLTF.

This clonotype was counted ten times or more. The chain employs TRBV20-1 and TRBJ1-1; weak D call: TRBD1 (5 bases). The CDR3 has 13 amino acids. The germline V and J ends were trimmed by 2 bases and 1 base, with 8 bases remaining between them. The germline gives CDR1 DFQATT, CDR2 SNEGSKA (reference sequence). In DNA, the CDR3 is TGCAGTGCTAGAAGGGGCGGGAACACTGAAGCTTTCTTT. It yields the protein CSARRGGNTEAFF.

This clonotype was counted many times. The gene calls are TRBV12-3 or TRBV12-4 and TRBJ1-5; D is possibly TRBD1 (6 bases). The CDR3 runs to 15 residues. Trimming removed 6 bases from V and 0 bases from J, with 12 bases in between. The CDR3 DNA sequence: TGTGCCAGCAGCTCGGTACAGGGTAGCAATCAGCCCCAGCATTTT. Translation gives CASSSVQGSNQPQHF.

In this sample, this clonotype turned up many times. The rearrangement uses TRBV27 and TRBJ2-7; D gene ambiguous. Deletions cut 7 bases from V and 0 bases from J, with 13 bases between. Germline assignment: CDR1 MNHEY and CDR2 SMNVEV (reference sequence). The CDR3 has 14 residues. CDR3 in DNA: TGTGCCAGCACAACAACAGCGAGCTCCTACGAGCAGTACTTC. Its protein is CASTTTASSYEQYF.

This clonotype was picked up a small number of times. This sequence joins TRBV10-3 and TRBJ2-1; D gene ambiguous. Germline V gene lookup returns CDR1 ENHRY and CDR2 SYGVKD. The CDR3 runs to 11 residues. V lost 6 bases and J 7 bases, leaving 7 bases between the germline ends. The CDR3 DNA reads TGTGCCATCAGGGGAAGGAATGAGCAGTTCTTC. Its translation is CAIRGRNEQFF.

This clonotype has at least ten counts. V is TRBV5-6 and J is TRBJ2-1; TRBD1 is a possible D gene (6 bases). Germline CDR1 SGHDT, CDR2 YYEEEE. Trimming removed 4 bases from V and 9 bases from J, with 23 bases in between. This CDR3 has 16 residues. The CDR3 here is CASSGGPLDSLGEQFF. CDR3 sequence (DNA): TGTGCCAGCAGCGGGGGCCCTTTGGATTCACTAGGTGAGCAGTTCTTC.

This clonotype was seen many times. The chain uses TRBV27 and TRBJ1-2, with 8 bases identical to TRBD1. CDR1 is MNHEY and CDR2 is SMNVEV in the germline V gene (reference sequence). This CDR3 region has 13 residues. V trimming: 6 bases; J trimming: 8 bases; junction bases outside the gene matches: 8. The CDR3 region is CASSLGQGAGYTF. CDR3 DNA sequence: TGTGCCAGCAGCTTAGGCCAGGGGGCCGGCTACACCTTC.

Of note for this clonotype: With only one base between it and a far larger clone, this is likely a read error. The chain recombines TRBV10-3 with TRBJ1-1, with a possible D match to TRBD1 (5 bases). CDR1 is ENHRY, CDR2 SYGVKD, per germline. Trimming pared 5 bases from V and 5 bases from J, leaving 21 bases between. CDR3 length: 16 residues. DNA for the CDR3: TGTGCCATCAGTCCACCCAGGGTTCGGAGTCGGACTGAAGCTTTCTTT. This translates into CAISPPRVRSRTEAFF.

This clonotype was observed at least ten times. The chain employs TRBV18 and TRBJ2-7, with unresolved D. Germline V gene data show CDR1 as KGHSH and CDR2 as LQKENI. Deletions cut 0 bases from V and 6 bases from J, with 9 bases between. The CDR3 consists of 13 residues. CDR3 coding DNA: TGTGCCAGCTCACCACCTGGTCTTCGCGAGCAGTACTTC. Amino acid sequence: CASSPPGLREQYF.

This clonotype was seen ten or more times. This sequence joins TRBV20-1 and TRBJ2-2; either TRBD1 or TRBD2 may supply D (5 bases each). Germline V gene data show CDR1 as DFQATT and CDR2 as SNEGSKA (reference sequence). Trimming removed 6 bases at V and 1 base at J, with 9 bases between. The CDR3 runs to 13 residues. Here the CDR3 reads CSARDGNTGELFF. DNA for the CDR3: TGCAGTGCAAGGGACGGGAACACCGGGGAGCTGTTTTTT.